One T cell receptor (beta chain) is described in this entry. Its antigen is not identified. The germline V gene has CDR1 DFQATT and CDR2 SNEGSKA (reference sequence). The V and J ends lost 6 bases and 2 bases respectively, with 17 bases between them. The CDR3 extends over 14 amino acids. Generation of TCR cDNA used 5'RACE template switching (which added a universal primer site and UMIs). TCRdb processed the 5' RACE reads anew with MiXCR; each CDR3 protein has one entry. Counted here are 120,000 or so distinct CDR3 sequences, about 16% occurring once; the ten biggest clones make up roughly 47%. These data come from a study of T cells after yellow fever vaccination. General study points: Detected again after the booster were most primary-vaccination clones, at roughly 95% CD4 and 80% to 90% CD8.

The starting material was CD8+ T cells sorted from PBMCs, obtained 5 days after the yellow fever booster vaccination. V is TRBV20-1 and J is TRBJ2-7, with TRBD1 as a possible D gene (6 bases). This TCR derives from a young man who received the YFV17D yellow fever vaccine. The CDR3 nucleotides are TGCAGTGCCACCCCCTCCGGACAGCCCTACGAGCAGTACTTC. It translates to CSATPSGQPYEQYF.